This T cell receptor beta chain is from a study of blood T cell repertoires in COVID-19 (dated by TCRdb to between 2020 and 2021). Turning to the overall study: Samples from collaborators originated in the United States, Italy and Spain and spanned both the acute and convalescent phases of COVID-19. The prospective study material was composed of cDNA or gDNA derived from T cells, B-cell-depleted T cells, or PBMCs. The repertoires were released in a freely available public database intended as a resource for research on the immune response to SARS-CoV-2. The dataset comprised deeply sampled blood TCRbeta repertoires from subjects exposed to, actively infected with, or recovered from COVID-19. HLA class I and class II types, where available, came from metadata supplied by the sample provider rather than from assay-based typing. Samples came from the ongoing ImmuneRACE study (first 160 participants) plus 1,254 subjects from 6 global collaborators. The sample metadata nearly always contained a de-identified subject ID, COVID-19 status, age in years and sex. Paper-wide results and their limitations: How much clinical and demographic metadata was included differed by source and by participant, and the metadata was provided uncurated.

TCRbeta CDR3 regions were amplified from genomic DNA by means of the immunoSEQ Assay, a bias-controlled multiplex PCR. On the authors' methods: Nucleated cell counts per sample were estimated from amplification of reference gene primers within the assay. To quantify the absolute abundance of each unique TCRbeta CDR3 rearrangement, sequence reads were collapsed and filtered. Productive Simpson clonality was computed per sample as the square root of Simpson's diversity index over productive rearrangements. TCRdb's version of the immuneACCESS table is confined to in-frame rearrangements and falls short of the full clone set. An unresolved V gene accounts for under half of the shortfall where checked; the remainder is of unknown origin. V, J and clone size are those of that table, while D and trimming were read from the DNA. Counted in this sample were 120,000 or so clones; around nine tenths of them appeared once. The ten largest clones represent approximately 1.2% of the sample.

From its cysteine to its phenylalanine, the CDR3 spans 16 amino acids. Only the CDR3 DNA stays, 48 bases, in frame from base 1. The germline V gene (reference sequence) provides CDR1 SGHNT and CDR2 YYREEE. From V the trimming removes 0 bases and from J it removes 10 bases, while the gene matches leave 13 bases of the junction unaccounted for. Whole blood was collected in K2EDTA tubes by collaborating institutions according to the institutions' own protocols. For TCRbeta analysis, collaborators shipped samples in one of three forms: frozen whole blood, isolated PBMCs, or DNA extracted from either of those sample types. A word on this clone: Its antigen is not yet known. No base-level quality is on record; no much larger clone is a single base apart.

The rearrangement combines TRBV5-4 with TRBJ2-1, and 7 junctional nucleotides match TRBD2. Sequenced: peripheral blood. The sequence was collected from a woman of 80 years or more with acute or convalescent COVID-19. The DNA sequence follows: TGTGCCAGCAGCTTGGCCCTCAAGCGGGACGGTCTCGAGCAGTTCTTC. Its product reads: CASSLALKRDGLEQFF.